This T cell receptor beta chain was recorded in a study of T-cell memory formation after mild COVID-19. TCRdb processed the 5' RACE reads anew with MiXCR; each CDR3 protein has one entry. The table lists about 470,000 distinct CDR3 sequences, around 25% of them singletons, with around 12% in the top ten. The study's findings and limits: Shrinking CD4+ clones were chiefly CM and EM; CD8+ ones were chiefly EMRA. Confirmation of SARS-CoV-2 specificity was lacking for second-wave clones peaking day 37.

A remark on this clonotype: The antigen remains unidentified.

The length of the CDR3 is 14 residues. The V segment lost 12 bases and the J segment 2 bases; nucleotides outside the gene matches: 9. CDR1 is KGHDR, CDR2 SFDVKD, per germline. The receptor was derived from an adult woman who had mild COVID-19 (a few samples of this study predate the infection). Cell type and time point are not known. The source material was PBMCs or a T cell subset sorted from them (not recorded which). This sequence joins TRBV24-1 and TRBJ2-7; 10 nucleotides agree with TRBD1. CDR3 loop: CASLPGQGTYEQYF. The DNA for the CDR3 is TGTGCCTCCCTTCCGGGACAGGGGACCTACGAGCAGTACTTC.